This T cell receptor beta chain was captured by sequencing in a study of T cells in Graves' hyperthyroidism and ophthalmopathy (dated by TCRdb to 2018 to 2020). At the level of the whole study: Peripheral blood samples were taken at initial diagnosis, before any treatment was given. Once sampling was done, hyperthyroidism patients were given methimazole at a starting dose of 30 mg daily, whereas ophthalmopathy patients were given high-dose intravenous methylprednisolone. TCR Vbeta CDR3 sequencing of 120 to 150 peripheral blood samples (more than 40 ophthalmopathy, 75 to 80 hyperthyroidism and some 17 progressor patients) is reported in the paper. Prospective prediction of ophthalmopathy was tested in an independent validation cohort consisting of about 20 hyperthyroidism patients and approximately 16 patients who later progressed to ophthalmopathy. Thyroid tissue and blood T-cell repertoires from six Graves' hyperthyroidism patients were also compared in the study. For training and testing, the 95 to 100 patients in the discovery cohort were randomly divided in a 7:3 ratio. TCR V-J signatures able to tell the groups apart were searched for in a discovery cohort of approximately 95 patients, of whom 40 to 45 had Graves' ophthalmopathy and 57 had stable Graves' hyperthyroidism. General conclusions and limits of the study: Sample size was not statistically predetermined, and investigators were not blinded to group allocation. A 13 V-J signature model separated ophthalmopathy from stable hyperthyroidism, with around 90% sensitivity and 81.08% specificity in cross-validation and 80%/75% in testing. In validation, the model predicted progression to ophthalmopathy a median of around six months before onset, with roughly 71% sensitivity and roughly 72% specificity. Most expanded thyroid clonotypes (frequency above 0.001) were also detected in blood, a finding suggesting that blood repertoires may reflect thyroid immune responses.

The TCR beta CDR3 regions were amplified from RNA transcripts. The first round of RT-PCR for the TCR CDR3 was performed with the HTBI primer set and the Qiagen OneStep RT-PCR kit. Libraries were constructed in a second round of multiplex PCR, after which size selection and purification were carried out. The libraries were sequenced on an Illumina HiSeq2000 using paired-end 100 bp reads. Concerning the study's data processing: Raw data were processed with SOAPnuke, discarding reads with adapters, uncalled bases, mean Phred below 15, or no exact constant-primer or identifier match. COPE v1.2.5 was used to merge the high-quality paired reads, and each unique nucleotide sequence was defined as a clonotype. MiTCR v1.1 was used to align clonotypes to the IMGT TRBV, TRBD and TRBJ reference segments. Only V-J combinations with frequency above 0.0001, covering about 99% of repertoires, were analysed. A TCS score was defined as the ratio between F50 (clonal expansion) and ExV (chaos), using BLOSUM62-based TCRdist between CDR3 peptides within each V-J. Welch's t-statistics and random forest reduced 514 V-J features to around 14, which were used in a naive Bayes classifier (R e1071). TCRdb passed the public sequencing reads through fastp at Q25 and MiXCR, retaining productive beta sequences. Entries are consolidated by CDR3 protein sequence, retaining the most common genes and DNA. TCRdb's processing, not the authors' own work, is the source of the V and J calls. The sample includes about 520,000 distinct CDR3 sequences, with 24% observed a single time. The leading ten clones occupy about 11% of the sample.

In the ophthalmopathy patients, disease was moderately to severely active, with a Clinical Activity Score of 3 or more, a NOSPECS grade of 4 or more, and a duration of less than 3 months. Patients with uncontrolled infections, other autoimmune diseases, pregnancy or lactation were excluded. Diagnoses were based on clinical symptoms, serum thyroxine and TRAb, thyroid ultrasound and orbital computed tomography. PBMCs were separated from roughly 9.3 ml of fresh peripheral blood using Ficoll-Paque density gradient centrifugation. Trizol reagent was used to extract total RNA, and RNA quality was then checked on an Agilent 2100 Bioanalyzer. There are 14 amino acids in the CDR3, from cysteine to phenylalanine inclusive. Only CDR3 DNA is held: 42 bases, read in frame from base 1. At the junction V is shortened by 2 bases and J by 4 bases, with 11 bases in between. The germline V gene encodes CDR1 MNHEY and CDR2 SVGAGI.

This clonotype was found many times. The specificity of this receptor is unknown. No much larger clone is present one base from it, and per-base qualities are unavailable. Sequencing used blood. The TCR originated in a woman aged 25 to 39 with Graves' ophthalmopathy. Recombination linked TRBV6-5 to TRBJ1-2, with the D gene call left open. The sequenced DNA: TGTGCCAGCAGTTACGACAAGTTATTCTATGGCTACACCTTC. It specifies CASSYDKLFYGYTF.